This T cell receptor (beta chain) was captured in a study of follicular helper T cells after annual influenza vaccination. In the study overall: Some donors were sampled over the 2013-2014, 2014-2015 and 2015-2016 vaccinations.

Time point specified: 2015-2016 season, 7 days after influenza vaccination. The CDR3 has 15 amino acids. The V end was cut by 5 bases, the J end by 1 base, with 13 bases between. Germline V gene lookup returns CDR1 SEHNR and CDR2 FQNEAQ (reference sequence). Study results and limitations: Day 7 ICOS+CD38+ clones later appeared mostly in ICOS-CD38- cTfh. Plasmablast frequency change correlated with clonality change in ICOS+CD38+ cTfh.

As concerns this clone: The antigen remains undetermined.

TCRB sequencing was done at Survey resolution level. Sequenced by immunoSEQ multiplex PCR; TCRdb stores in-frame clones only, minus some. The sample lists more than 5,500 clones, over 75% occurring once. This receptor was obtained from an adult who received the influenza vaccine. The input for sequencing was CXCR5- memory CD4+ T cells sorted from blood, taken 7 days after influenza vaccination. The rearrangement links TRBV7-9 to TRBJ2-3; D call uncertain. The CDR3 DNA reads TGTGCCAGCAGCCTACAAACTTCTGGCACAGATACGCAGTATTTT. Its translation: CASSLQTSGTDTQYF. Filled out from reference TRBV7-9 and TRBJ2-3, the complete variable domain reads DTGVSQNPRHKITKRGQNVTFRCDPISEHNRLYWYRQTLGQGPEFLTYFQNEAQLEKSRLLSDRFSAERPKGSFSTLEIQRTEQGDSAMYLCASSLQTSGTDTQYFGPGTRLTVL.